These T cell receptor beta chains were read from a single sample in a study of blood T cell repertoires in COVID-19. The protocol was immunoSEQ multiplex PCR, while the TCRdb copy is restricted to in-frame clones and leaves out a portion. This table holds 320,000 or so clones, about nine tenths found once. The sequenced sample consisted of PBMCs or T cells enriched from blood (not recorded which). Receptor source: a man aged 55 to 70 who had recovered from COVID-19. Both conserved end residues are part of each CDR3. The D gene is left open where the match is weak. Expanded clones are given a class, and other clones once, few, many or no size at all.

cdr3_length d_call j_call clone_size v_call cdr3_aa cdr3_nt
17 TRBD2 TRBJ2-1 . TRBV5-8 CASSLARLAGSLNEQFF TGTGCCAGCAGCTTGGCCCGGCTAGCGGGATCTCTCAATGAGCAGTTCTTC
14 . TRBJ1-5 . TRBV6-5 CASSTGTFNQPQHF TGTGCCAGCAGTACCGGGACATTTAATCAGCCCCAGCATTTT
13 . TRBJ1-1 . TRBV19 CASTSGQNTEAFF TGTGCCAGTACCTCGGGACAGAACACTGAAGCTTTCTTT
14 . TRBJ2-7 . TRBV21-1 CASSPKDSPYEQYF TGTGCCAGCAGCCCAAAGGACAGCCCCTACGAGCAGTACTTC
16 TRBD1 TRBJ1-1 . TRBV6-5 CASSYDNRGRNTEAFF TGTGCCAGCAGTTACGACAACAGGGGGCGGAACACTGAAGCTTTCTTT
15 . TRBJ1-3 . TRBV4-1 CASSQVGTPGNTIYF TGCGCCAGCAGCCAAGTTGGGACACCCGGAAACACCATATATTTT
13 . TRBJ2-1 once TRBV15 CATSRDEGGTPFF TGTGCCACCAGCAGAGATGAGGGGGGGACTCCGTTCTTC
15 . TRBJ2-7 . TRBV6-5 CASSYSSGYNYEQYF TGTGCCAGCAGTTACTCCTCAGGGTATAACTACGAGCAGTACTTC
13 . TRBJ1-1 . TRBV5-1 CASSLQEGVEAFF TGCGCCAGCAGTCTCCAAGAGGGTGTTGAAGCTTTCTTT
17 TRBD2 TRBJ2-1 . TRBV7-3 CASSVGLAGVLGHEQFF TGTGCCAGCAGCGTGGGACTAGCGGGAGTCTTGGGTCATGAGCAGTTCTTC
17 . TRBJ1-2 . TRBV4-3 CASSQDNRGARIYGYTF TGCGCCAGCAGCCAAGATAACCGGGGGGCGAGAATCTATGGCTACACCTTC
14 . TRBJ2-4 . TRBV19 CASSIMGGKNIQYF TGTGCCAGTAGTATAATGGGGGGCAAAAACATTCAGTACTTC
17 . TRBJ1-4 . TRBV19 CASSFMTGAATNEKLFF TGTGCCAGTAGTTTTATGACAGGTGCCGCAACTAATGAAAAACTGTTTTTT
16 TRBD1 TRBJ2-3 . TRBV3-1/TRBV3-2 CASSPRRDRETDTQYF TGTGCCAGCAGCCCAAGACGGGACAGGGAGACAGATACGCAGTATTTT
14 TRBD2 TRBJ2-3 . TRBV5-4 CASSFERETDTQYF TGTGCCAGCAGCTTCGAGCGGGAGACGGATACGCAGTATTTT
13 TRBD1 TRBJ2-5 . TRBV6-5 CASTGQGGETQYF TGTGCCAGCACCGGACAGGGTGGGGAGACCCAGTACTTC
14 . TRBJ2-1 . TRBV18 CASSPRLDIDEQFF TGTGCCAGCTCACCAAGACTAGATATCGATGAGCAGTTCTTC
14 TRBD1 TRBJ2-7 . TRBV7-6 CASSPRTGFYEQYF TGTGCCAGCAGCCCCCGGACAGGGTTCTACGAGCAGTACTTC
13 . TRBJ1-1 . TRBV10-2 CASSLTGSTEAFF TGCGCCAGCAGTTTAACAGGGAGCACTGAAGCTTTCTTT
17 TRBD1 TRBJ2-2 . TRBV9 CASSVGDRGPNTGELFF TGTGCCAGCAGCGTAGGGGACAGGGGACCGAACACCGGGGAGCTGTTTTTT
16 TRBD1 TRBJ2-2 . TRBV29-1 CSVETPQGVNTGELFF TGCAGCGTTGAAACCCCACAGGGGGTGAACACCGGGGAGCTGTTTTTT
15 TRBD1 TRBJ2-7 . TRBV2 CASSRRTGVNYEQYF TGTGCCAGCAGTAGAAGGACAGGGGTGAACTACGAGCAGTACTTC
16 TRBD2 TRBJ2-1 . TRBV27 CASRGPGLAPYNEQFF TGTGCCAGCAGAGGACCGGGACTAGCGCCTTACAATGAGCAGTTCTTC
16 TRBD2 TRBJ2-3 . TRBV5-1 CASSPILAGATDTQYF TGCGCCAGCAGCCCCATCTTAGCGGGAGCCACAGATACGCAGTATTTT
15 . TRBJ2-5 . TRBV15 CATSRDMAGQETQYF TGTGCCACCAGCAGAGATATGGCAGGACAAGAGACCCAGTACTTC
15 . TRBJ2-1 . TRBV6-2/TRBV6-3 CASSYGLAPYNEQFF TGTGCCAGCAGTTACGGGCTAGCACCCTACAATGAGCAGTTCTTC
13 . TRBJ2-1 once TRBV19 CASSISTYNEQFF TGTGCCAGTAGTATCTCTACGTACAATGAGCAGTTCTTC
17 TRBD2 TRBJ2-1 . TRBV6-2/TRBV6-3 CASSTLTSQSSYNEQFF TGTGCCAGCAGTACCCTGACTAGCCAGAGCTCCTACAATGAGCAGTTCTTC
14 TRBD1 TRBJ2-7 . TRBV7-8 CASSLHRGRGEQYF TGTGCCAGCAGCCTCCACAGGGGCAGAGGCGAGCAGTACTTC
14 . TRBJ1-2 . TRBV7-9 CASTADYPGYGYTF TGTGCCAGCACCGCGGATTACCCGGGGTATGGCTACACCTTC
17 TRBD1 TRBJ1-1 . TRBV7-8 CASSPGTGYRFGTEAFF TGTGCCAGCTCCCCTGGGACAGGGTATAGGTTTGGCACTGAAGCTTTCTTT
14 . TRBJ1-1 . TRBV24-1 CATSDSNLNTEAFF TGTGCCACCAGTGATTCTAATTTGAACACTGAAGCTTTCTTT
13 . TRBJ1-2 . TRBV28 CASSRGGNYGYTF TGTGCCAGCAGCCGGGGAGGAAACTATGGCTACACCTTC
18 . TRBJ1-5 . TRBV6-1 CASSEGGGGVNSNQPQHF TGTGCCAGCAGTGAAGGGGGTGGAGGTGTGAATAGCAATCAGCCCCAGCATTTT
13 TRBD1 TRBJ1-6 . TRBV6-5 CASTGQLNSPLHF TGTGCCAGCACGGGACAGCTTAATTCACCCCTCCACTTT
15 TRBD1 TRBJ2-1 . TRBV5-1 CASSRGGQVENEQFF TGCGCCAGCAGCCGAGGAGGACAGGTAGAGAATGAGCAGTTCTTC
17 . TRBJ1-2 . TRBV19 CASSIIIGRHSNYGYTF TGTGCCAGTAGTATTATAATAGGGAGACATTCTAACTATGGCTACACCTTC
20 TRBD2 TRBJ2-1 . TRBV28 CASSNRLMGTSGSSYNEQFF TGTGCCAGCAGTAACCGTCTAATGGGGACTAGCGGGAGCTCCTACAATGAGCAGTTCTTC
16 . TRBJ1-1 . TRBV7-3 CASSLFRQGTSTEAFF TGTGCCAGCAGCTTATTTCGGCAGGGTACATCCACTGAAGCTTTCTTT
13 . TRBJ1-3 . TRBV29-1 CSVLGGSSNTIYF TGCAGCGTTCTCGGGGGATCTTCAAACACCATATATTTT
11 . TRBJ2-5 . TRBV5-6 CASSSQETQYF TGTGCCAGCAGCTCTCAAGAGACCCAGTACTTC
13 TRBD2 TRBJ2-1 . TRBV2 CASRREGGNEQFF TGTGCCAGCAGACGGGAGGGGGGGAATGAGCAGTTCTTC
16 TRBD1 TRBJ2-1 . TRBV3-1/TRBV3-2 CASSQSPGQGRNEQFF TGTGCCAGCAGCCAAAGCCCGGGACAGGGTAGGAATGAGCAGTTCTTC
14 TRBD1 TRBJ2-7 . TRBV28 CASSPGTGLYEQYF TGTGCCAGCAGTCCCGGGACAGGGCTTTACGAGCAGTACTTC
14 . TRBJ1-1 . TRBV28 CASSYPRGNTEAFF TGTGCCAGCAGTTATCCCCGGGGGAACACTGAAGCTTTCTTT
15 TRBD1 TRBJ1-1 . TRBV5-4 CASSLPGQGGTEAFF TGTGCCAGCAGCCTGCCCGGACAGGGAGGCACTGAAGCTTTCTTT
15 . TRBJ2-1 . TRBV5-1 CASSLEASRNNEQFF TGCGCCAGCAGCTTGGAGGCTAGCAGAAACAATGAGCAGTTCTTC
15 . TRBJ1-2 . TRBV5-5 CASSLGWGPVYGYTF TGTGCCAGCAGCTTGGGATGGGGCCCAGTCTATGGCTACACCTTC
16 . TRBJ2-7 . TRBV7-2 CASSLVGGGSSYEQYF TGTGCCAGCAGCTTAGTGGGGGGAGGCAGCTCCTACGAGCAGTACTTC
17 . TRBJ1-6 . TRBV6-8 CAKLSKPLGLRNSPLHF TGTGCCAAACTCTCGAAACCCCTCGGCCTCAGGAATTCACCCCTCCACTTT
13 . TRBJ1-2 . TRBV2 CASSENRGEGYTF TGTGCCAGCAGTGAAAATCGGGGGGAGGGCTACACCTTC